Listed here is a single TCR beta chain. Its antigen is unidentified. The V gene lost 3 bases and the J gene lost 0 bases, with 10 bases spanning the gap. This CDR3 region has 15 residues. CDR1 is SGHTS, CDR2 YDEGEE, per germline. The PCR used 60 Vbeta and 13 Jbeta primers. Measured with immunoSEQ multiplex PCR; TCRdb has only the in-frame clones, and not every one. The table has more than 110,000 clones, about 80% seen once; the top ten hold 2% to 2.5%. This sample was included in a study of cytomegalovirus exposure and HLA in healthy donors. The study's findings and limits: Researchers reported in a later analysis that common viral pathogens appeared linked to several top clusters. Clonal expansion, a later analysis showed, was greater in HLA-associated TCR beta chains than in equally common others.

The receptor was isolated from a man aged 25 to 45 in good health and CMV-seronegative. Source material: PBMCs. The chain joins TRBV5-8 to TRBJ2-1; D may be TRBD1 (6 bases). DNA of the CDR3: TGTGCCAGCAGCTCCAGGGGCCACTCCTACAATGAGCAGTTCTTC. Protein sequence: CASSSRGHSYNEQFF.